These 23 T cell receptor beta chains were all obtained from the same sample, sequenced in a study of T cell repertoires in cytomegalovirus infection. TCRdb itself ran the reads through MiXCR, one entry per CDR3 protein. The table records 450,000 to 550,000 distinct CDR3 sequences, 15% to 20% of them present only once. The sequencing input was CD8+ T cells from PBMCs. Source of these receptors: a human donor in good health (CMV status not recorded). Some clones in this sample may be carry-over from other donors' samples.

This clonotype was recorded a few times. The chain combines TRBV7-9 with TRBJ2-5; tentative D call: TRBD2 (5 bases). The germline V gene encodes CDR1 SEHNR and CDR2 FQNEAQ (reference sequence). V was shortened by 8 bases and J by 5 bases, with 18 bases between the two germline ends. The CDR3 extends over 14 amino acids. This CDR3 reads CASRPRVFLETQYF. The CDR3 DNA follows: TGTGCCAGCCGCCCGAGGGTCTTTTTGGAGACCCAGTACTTC.

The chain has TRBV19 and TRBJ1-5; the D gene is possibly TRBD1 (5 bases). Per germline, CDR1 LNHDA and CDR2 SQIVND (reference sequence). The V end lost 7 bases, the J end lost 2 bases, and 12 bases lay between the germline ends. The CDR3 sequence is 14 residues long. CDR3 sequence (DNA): TGTGCCAGTAACAGAGGGGAGGGCAATCAGCCCCAGCATTTT. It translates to CASNRGEGNQPQHF.

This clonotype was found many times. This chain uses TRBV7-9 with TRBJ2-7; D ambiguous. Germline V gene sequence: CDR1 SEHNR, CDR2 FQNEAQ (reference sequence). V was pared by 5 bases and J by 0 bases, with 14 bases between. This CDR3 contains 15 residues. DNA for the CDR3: TGTGCCAGCAGCCCTCGACGGGCGTCCTCCTACGAGCAGTACTTC. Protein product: CASSPRRASSYEQYF.

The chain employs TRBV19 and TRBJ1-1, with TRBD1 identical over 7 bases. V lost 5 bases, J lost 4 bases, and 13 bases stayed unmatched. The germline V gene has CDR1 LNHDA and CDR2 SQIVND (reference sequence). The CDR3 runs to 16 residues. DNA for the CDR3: TGTGCCAGTAGTCGACGGCCTTGGGGACAGTGCACTGAAGCTTTCTTT. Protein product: CASSRRPWGQCTEAFF.

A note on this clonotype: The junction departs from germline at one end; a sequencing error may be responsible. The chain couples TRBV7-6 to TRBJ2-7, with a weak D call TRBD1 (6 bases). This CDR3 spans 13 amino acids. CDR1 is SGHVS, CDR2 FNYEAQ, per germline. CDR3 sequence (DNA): TGTGCTAGCAGCTTCGGACAGAGCTACGAGGAGTACTTC. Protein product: CASSFGQSYEEYF.

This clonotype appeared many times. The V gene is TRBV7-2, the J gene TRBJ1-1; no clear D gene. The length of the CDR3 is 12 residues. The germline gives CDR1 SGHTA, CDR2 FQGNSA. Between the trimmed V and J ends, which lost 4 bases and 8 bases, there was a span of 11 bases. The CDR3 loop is CASSSISPEAFF. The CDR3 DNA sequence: TGTGCCAGCAGCTCTATTTCTCCCGAAGCTTTCTTT.

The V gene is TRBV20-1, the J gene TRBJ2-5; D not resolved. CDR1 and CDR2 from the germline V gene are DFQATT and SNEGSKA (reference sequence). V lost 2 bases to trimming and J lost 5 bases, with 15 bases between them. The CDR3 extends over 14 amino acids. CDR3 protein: CSARPPDSSETQYF. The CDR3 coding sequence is TGCAGTGCTAGACCCCCCGACTCCTCCGAGACCCAGTACTTC.

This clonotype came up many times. CDR3 DNA sequence: TGTGCCAGCAGTTTATCGGGAGGGTTTCGGTACGAGCAGTACTTC. Its protein is CASSLSGGFRYEQYF. This chain connects TRBV27 to TRBJ2-7, with 7 bases identical to TRBD2. V dropped 0 bases and J dropped 4; count of bases not matched to a gene: 6. The V gene's germline CDR1 is MNHEY and CDR2 SMNVEV (reference sequence). The CDR3 loop spans 15 amino acids.

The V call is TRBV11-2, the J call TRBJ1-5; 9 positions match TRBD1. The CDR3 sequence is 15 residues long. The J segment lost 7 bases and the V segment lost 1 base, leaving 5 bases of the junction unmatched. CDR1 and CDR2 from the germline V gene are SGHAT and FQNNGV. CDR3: CASSLVTGGDQPQHF. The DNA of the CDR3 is TGTGCCAGCAGCTTAGTGACAGGGGGTGACCAGCCCCAGCATTTT.

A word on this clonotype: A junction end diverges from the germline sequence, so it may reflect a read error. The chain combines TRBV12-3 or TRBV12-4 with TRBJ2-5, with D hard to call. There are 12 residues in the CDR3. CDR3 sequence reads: CASSIEAETKYF. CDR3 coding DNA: TGTGCAAGCAGTATAGAGGCGGAGACCAAGTACTTC.

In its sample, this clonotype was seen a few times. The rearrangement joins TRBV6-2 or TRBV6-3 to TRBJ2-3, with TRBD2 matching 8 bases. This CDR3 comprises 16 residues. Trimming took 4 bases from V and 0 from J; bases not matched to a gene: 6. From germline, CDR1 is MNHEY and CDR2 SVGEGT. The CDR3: CASSFETSESTDTQYF. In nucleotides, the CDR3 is TGTGCCAGCAGTTTCGAGACTAGCGAAAGCACAGATACGCAGTATTTT.

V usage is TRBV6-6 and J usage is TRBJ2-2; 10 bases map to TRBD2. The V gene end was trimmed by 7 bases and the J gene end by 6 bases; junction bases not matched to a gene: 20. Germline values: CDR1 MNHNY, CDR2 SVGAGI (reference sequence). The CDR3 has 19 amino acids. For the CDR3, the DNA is TGTGCCAGCACCCGAGGAGTAGGACTAGCGGCCAGGAGGGCCGGGGAGCTGTTTTTT. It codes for CASTRGVGLAARRAGELFF.

The CDR3 DNA sequence: TGTGCCAGCAGTCCCCTTGGGACTAGTGACAATGAGCAGTTCTTC. This gives the protein CASSPLGTSDNEQFF. The rearrangement uses TRBV12-3 or TRBV12-4 and TRBJ2-1; 8 bases map to TRBD2. V was clipped by 5 bases and J by 5 bases; unmatched bases: 8. The CDR3 length is 15 residues.

CDR3 region: CASMVVVATEAFF. In nucleotides, the CDR3 is TGTGCCAGCATGGTGGTGGTTGCCACTGAAGCTTTCTTT. The chain carries TRBV2 and TRBJ1-1; D is uncertain. Per the germline V gene, CDR1 is SNHLY and CDR2 is FYNNEI. Trimming left V 7 bases short and J 4 bases short, with 13 bases between. The CDR3 has 13 residues.

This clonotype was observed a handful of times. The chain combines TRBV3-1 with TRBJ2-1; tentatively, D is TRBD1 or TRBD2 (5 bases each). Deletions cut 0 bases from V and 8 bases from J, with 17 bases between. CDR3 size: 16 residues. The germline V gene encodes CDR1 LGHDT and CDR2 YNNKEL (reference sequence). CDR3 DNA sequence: TGTGCCAGCAGCCAAGATCCGGGGTTGGGGGTCGATGAGCAGTTCTTC. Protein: CASSQDPGLGVDEQFF.

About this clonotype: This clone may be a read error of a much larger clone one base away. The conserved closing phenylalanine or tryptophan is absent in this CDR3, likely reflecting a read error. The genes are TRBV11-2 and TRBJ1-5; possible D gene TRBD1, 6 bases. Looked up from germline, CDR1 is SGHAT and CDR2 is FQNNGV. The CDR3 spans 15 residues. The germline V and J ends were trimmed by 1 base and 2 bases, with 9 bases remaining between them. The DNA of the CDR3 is TGTGCCAGCAGCTTAGCAGGGGCCGGCAATCAGCCCCAGCATCTT. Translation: CASSLAGAGNQPQHL.

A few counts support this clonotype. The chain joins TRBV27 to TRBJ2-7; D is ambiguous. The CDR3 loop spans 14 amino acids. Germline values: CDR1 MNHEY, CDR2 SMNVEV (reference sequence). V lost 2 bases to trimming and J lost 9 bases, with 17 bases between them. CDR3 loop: CASSLGPLPVGQYF. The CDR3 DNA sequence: TGTGCCAGCAGTTTAGGCCCTCTTCCGGTCGGGCAGTACTTC.

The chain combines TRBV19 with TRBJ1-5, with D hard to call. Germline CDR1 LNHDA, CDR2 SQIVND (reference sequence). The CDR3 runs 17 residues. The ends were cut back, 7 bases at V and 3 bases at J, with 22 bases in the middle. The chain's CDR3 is CASTQAPIFAFNQPQHF. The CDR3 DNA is TGTGCCAGTACCCAGGCCCCAATTTTTGCCTTCAATCAGCCCCAGCATTTT.

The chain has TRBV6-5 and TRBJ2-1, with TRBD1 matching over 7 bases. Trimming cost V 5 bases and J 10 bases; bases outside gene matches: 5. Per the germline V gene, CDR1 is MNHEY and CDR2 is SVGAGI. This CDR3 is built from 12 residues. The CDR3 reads CASSEQGREQFF. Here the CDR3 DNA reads TGTGCCAGCAGTGAACAGGGGAGAGAGCAGTTCTTC.

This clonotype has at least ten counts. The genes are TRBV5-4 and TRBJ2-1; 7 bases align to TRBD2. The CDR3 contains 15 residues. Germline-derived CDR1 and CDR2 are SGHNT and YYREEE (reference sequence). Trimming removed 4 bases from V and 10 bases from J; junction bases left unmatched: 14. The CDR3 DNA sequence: TGTGCCAGCAGCGAGAGGGCGGGAGCACGAGAAGAGCAGTTCTTC. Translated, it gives CASSERAGAREEQFF.

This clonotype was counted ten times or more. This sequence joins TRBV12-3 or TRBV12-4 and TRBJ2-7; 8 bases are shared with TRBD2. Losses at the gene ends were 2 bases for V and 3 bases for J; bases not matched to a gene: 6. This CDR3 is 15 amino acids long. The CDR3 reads CASSLSVGTSYEQYF. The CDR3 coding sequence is TGTGCCAGCAGTTTAAGCGTTGGGACTAGCTACGAGCAGTACTTC.

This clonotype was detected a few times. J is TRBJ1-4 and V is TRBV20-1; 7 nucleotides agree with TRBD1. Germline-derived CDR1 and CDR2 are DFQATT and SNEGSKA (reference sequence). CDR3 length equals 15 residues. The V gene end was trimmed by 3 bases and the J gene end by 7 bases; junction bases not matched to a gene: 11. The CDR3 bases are TGCAGTGCTAGGGGTGGACAGGAGCTTGGTGAAAAACTGTTTTTT. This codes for CSARGGQELGEKLFF.

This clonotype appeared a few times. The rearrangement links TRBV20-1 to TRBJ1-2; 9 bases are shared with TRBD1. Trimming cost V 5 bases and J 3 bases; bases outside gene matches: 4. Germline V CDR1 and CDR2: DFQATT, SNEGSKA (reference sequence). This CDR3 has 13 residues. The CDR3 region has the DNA TGCAGTGCTCGGACAGGGGCGGACTATGGCTACACCTTC. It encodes CSARTGADYGYTF.